This TCR beta chain was retrieved from a study of blood T cell repertoires in COVID-19 (dated by TCRdb to the early 2020s). With respect to the entire study: Collaborator samples came from the United States, Italy and Spain and covered acute and convalescent phases of COVID-19. The prospective study material was composed of cDNA or gDNA derived from T cells, B-cell-depleted T cells, or PBMCs. The dataset comprised deeply sampled blood TCRbeta repertoires from subjects exposed to, actively infected with, or recovered from COVID-19. The repertoires were released in a freely available public database meant as a resource for research on the immune response to SARS-CoV-2. The samples were drawn from two sources: the first 160 participants of the ongoing ImmuneRACE study, and over 950 subjects contributed by 6 global collaborators. A de-identified subject ID, COVID-19 status, age in years and sex were almost always included in the sample metadata. HLA class I and class II types, where available, came from metadata supplied by the sample provider rather than from assay-based typing.

V ends up 0 bases short and J 6 bases short, with an unmatched junction base count of 4. Its CDR3 holds 14 amino acids, cysteine through phenylalanine. Only CDR3 DNA remains: 42 bases, in frame from the first base. From the germline V gene, CDR1 is SGHDT and CDR2 is YYEEEE. The collaborating institutions used their own protocols to collect whole blood in K2EDTA tubes. Collaborator samples were shipped for TCRbeta analysis as frozen whole blood, isolated PBMCs, or DNA extracted from either sample type. TCRbeta CDR3 regions were amplified from genomic DNA by means of the immunoSEQ Assay, a bias-controlled multiplex PCR. The published analysis was carried out like this. Nucleated cell counts per sample were estimated from amplification of reference gene primers within the assay. Sequence reads were collapsed and filtered to measure the absolute abundance of every unique TCRbeta CDR3 rearrangement. Productive Simpson clonality was computed per sample as the square root of Simpson's diversity index over productive rearrangements. Not all clones reach the TCRdb copy of this immuneACCESS table, which keeps in-frame sequences only. Checked studies attribute under half of the gap to unresolved V genes and leave the rest unexplained. Clonal size and the V and J genes are those of that table, whereas D and trimming came from the DNA. For this sample the table gives approximately 37,000 clones, of which more than 70% were detected only once. The ten biggest clones cover 40% to 55% of the sample.

About this clone itself: The antigen this receptor binds is unknown. No qualities accompany the bases; no much larger clone lies one base away.

What the research found in general, with its limitations: The quantity of clinical and demographic metadata differed by source and by participant and was supplied without curation.

Sequenced input: peripheral blood. This receptor was taken from a man in his fifties or sixties with active or convalescent COVID-19. This sequence uses TRBV5-6 and TRBJ1-2, with 8 junctional bases fitting TRBD1. The nucleotide sequence reads TGTGCCAGCAGCTTGGCCACAGGGGGTGATGGCTACACCTTC. It is translated as CASSLATGGDGYTF.